These 15 T cell receptor beta chains were sequenced from one sample in a study of T cell responses to AZD1222 COVID-19 vaccine. Sequencing was performed with immunoSEQ multiplex PCR; in TCRdb, only in-frame clones are kept and a portion is missing. In the table there are some 110,000 clones, approximately 90% of which are singletons. Sequenced material: peripheral blood, taken 28 days after the second AZD1222 dose. The receptors come from an adult who received the AZD1222 COVID-19 vaccine.

This clone was found a few times. The CDR3 DNA is TGTGCCAGCAGGCTAAACAGGGGCCTCCACGAGCAGTACTTC. Residues: CASRLNRGLHEQYF. This chain connects TRBV6-5 to TRBJ2-7, with 7 positions matching TRBD1. With 6 bases clipped from V and 5 bases from J, the junction kept 10 bases outside the gene matches. This CDR3 is built from 14 residues. CDR1 MNHEY and CDR2 SVGAGI come from the germline V gene.

This clone was detected only a few times. V gene TRBV13 combines with J gene TRBJ1-6; possible D gene TRBD1, 5 bases. This CDR3 region has 16 residues. Per the germline V gene, CDR1 is PRHDT and CDR2 is FYEKMQ (reference sequence). V lost 0 bases and J 7 bases, leaving 13 bases between the germline ends. CDR3 in DNA: TGTGCCAGCAGCTTAGGTCTTAGGGGTTCAAATTCACCCCTCCACTTT. Translation gives CASSLGLRGSNSPLHF. Combining the CDR3 with reference TRBV13 and TRBJ1-6 gives the whole variable domain AAGVIQSPRHLIKEKRETATLKCYPIPRHDTVYWYQQGPGQDPQFLISFYEKMQSDKGSIPDRFSAQQFSDYHSELNMSSLELGDSALYFCASSLGLRGSNSPLHFGNGTRLTVT.

The chain couples TRBV7-9 to TRBJ1-5; D is unclear. The CDR3 extends over 16 amino acids. Germline CDR1 SEHNR, CDR2 FQNEAQ (reference sequence). Trimming left V 3 bases short and J 3 bases short, with 15 bases between. DNA of the CDR3: TGTGCCAGCAGCTTGTTCGGGAGCGGGGACAATCAGCCCCAGCATTTT. This sequence encodes CASSLFGSGDNQPQHF.

V is TRBV10-3 and J is TRBJ1-2, with TRBD1 matching over 9 bases. The CDR3 contains 14 residues. Looked up from germline, CDR1 is ENHRY and CDR2 is SYGVKD. After removal of 10 bases from V and 2 bases from J, the junction contained 8 bases not matched to a gene. Here the CDR3 DNA reads TGTGCCACCAAAACAGGGGGCTCGAACTATGGCTACACCTTC. It translates to CATKTGGSNYGYTF.

The rearrangement joins TRBV5-1 to TRBJ2-2, with 7 positions matching TRBD1. J gave up 1 base and V 0 bases, and 0 bases lay outside the gene matches. This CDR3 contains 15 residues. The germline V gene has CDR1 SGHRS and CDR2 YFSETQ. CDR3 nucleotide sequence: TGCGCCAGCAGCTTGGGACAGGGGAACACCGGGGAGCTGTTTTTT. Its protein is CASSLGQGNTGELFF.

The chain has TRBV5-4 and TRBJ1-3; weak D call: TRBD1 (6 bases). Looked up from germline, CDR1 is SGHNT and CDR2 is YYREEE (reference sequence). The CDR3 is 14 amino acids. V dropped 6 bases and J dropped 4 bases, with 14 bases sitting between them. The CDR3 coding sequence is TGTGCCAGCAAAAACACAGGGATCGGAAACACCATATATTTT. Protein sequence: CASKNTGIGNTIYF.

The J gene is TRBJ1-1, the V gene TRBV19; D is undetermined. V shed 1 base and J shed 4 bases, with 13 bases lying between them. The CDR3 length is 15 residues. Per germline, CDR1 LNHDA and CDR2 SQIVND (reference sequence). As DNA, the CDR3 is TGTGCCAGTAGTATAGCGGGAGGAGTAGGCACTGAAGCTTTCTTT. It is translated as CASSIAGGVGTEAFF. Full variable domain (rest looked up from reference TRBV19 and TRBJ1-1): DGGITQSPKYLFRKEGQNVTLSCEQNLNHDAMYWYRQDPGQGLRLIYYSQIVNDFQKGDIAEGYSVSREKKESFPLTVTSAQKNPTAFYLCASSIAGGVGTEAFFGQGTRLTVV.

This clone was counted once. V usage is TRBV11-2 and J usage is TRBJ2-1, with D tentatively TRBD1 or TRBD2 (6 bases each). The CDR3 is 13 residues long. Germline CDR1 reads SGHAT; CDR2 reads FQNNGV. The V end was cut by 3 bases, the J end by 5 bases, with 8 bases between. CDR3 bases: TGTGCCAGCAGCTTTGGGGGGCACAATGAGCAGTTCTTC. It translates to CASSFGGHNEQFF.

The chain is built from TRBV11-3 and TRBJ2-3; no firm D call. Germline V gene data show CDR1 as SGHNT and CDR2 as YENEEA. Deletions cut 1 base from V and 4 bases from J, with 18 bases between. The CDR3 consists of 17 residues. CDR3 sequence reads: CASSLGTGPRSADTQYF. The CDR3 DNA is TGTGCCAGCAGCTTAGGAACCGGGCCCCGATCCGCAGATACGCAGTATTTT.

The V and J genes are TRBV6-5 and TRBJ1-5; D perhaps matches TRBD1 (5 bases). V lost 7 bases and J lost 4, with 17 bases in between. This CDR3 is built from 15 residues. Germline V gene lookup returns CDR1 MNHEY and CDR2 SVGAGI. This CDR3 is CASIGGTGGNQPQHF. The CDR3 coding sequence is TGTGCCAGCATCGGAGGGACTGGGGGGAATCAGCCCCAGCATTTT.

The J gene is TRBJ1-5, the V gene TRBV7-9; D not certain. Trimming pared 1 base from V and 6 bases from J, leaving 10 bases between. Germline lookup yields CDR1 SEHNR and CDR2 FQNEAQ (reference sequence). The CDR3 contains 14 residues. The CDR3 bases are TGTGCCAGCAGCTTAGAGGACGGACGTCAGCCCCAGCATTTT. Translated: CASSLEDGRQPQHF.

The V and J genes are TRBV6-5 and TRBJ1-6; no definite D call. CDR3 size: 15 residues. Germline V gives CDR1 MNHEY, CDR2 SVGAGI. The ends were cut back, 7 bases at V and 8 bases at J, with 18 bases in the middle. The CDR3 coding sequence is TGTGCCAGCACCCCGACCCCCTCGAGGGATTCACCCCTCCACTTT. Protein product: CASTPTPSRDSPLHF.

The rearrangement links TRBV29-1 to TRBJ1-1, with unresolved D. The V gene's germline CDR1 is SQVTM and CDR2 ANQGSEA. V was pared by 5 bases and J by 1 base, with 11 bases between. This CDR3 has 13 residues. The CDR3 DNA follows: TGCAGCGTTTCGAATAGAGGGAACACTGAAGCTTTCTTT. Its protein product is CSVSNRGNTEAFF.

This clone came up once. The sample has other DNA sequences that encode this CDR3 too. The rearrangement uses TRBV5-1 and TRBJ2-7, with 8 bases aligning to TRBD1. Trimming cost V 5 bases and J 3 bases; bases outside gene matches: 10. Germline V lookup: CDR1 SGHRS, CDR2 YFSETQ. This CDR3 is built from 15 residues. CDR3 sequence (DNA): TGCGCCAGCAGTCTCGGACAGGGACGTTTCTACGAGCAGTACTTC. It translates to CASSLGQGRFYEQYF.

This clone was observed once. This chain uses TRBV6-5 with TRBJ2-2, with a possible D match to TRBD2 (6 bases). The ends were cut back, 3 bases at V and 1 base at J, with 9 bases in the middle. The CDR3 consists of 15 residues. Germline loops: CDR1 MNHEY, CDR2 SVGAGI. In DNA, the CDR3 is TGTGCCAGCAGTTATAGCGGTGAGAACACCGGGGAGCTGTTTTTT. It yields the protein CASSYSGENTGELFF.